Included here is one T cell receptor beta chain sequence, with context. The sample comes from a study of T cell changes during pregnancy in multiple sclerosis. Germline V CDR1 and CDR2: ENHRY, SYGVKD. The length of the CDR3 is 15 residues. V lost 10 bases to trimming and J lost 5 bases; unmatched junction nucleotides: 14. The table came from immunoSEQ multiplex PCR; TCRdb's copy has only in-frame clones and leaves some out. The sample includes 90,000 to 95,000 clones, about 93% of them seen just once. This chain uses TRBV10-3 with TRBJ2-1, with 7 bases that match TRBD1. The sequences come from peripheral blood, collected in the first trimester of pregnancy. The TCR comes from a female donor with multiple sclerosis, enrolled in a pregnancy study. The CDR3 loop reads CATARQGMGDNEQFF. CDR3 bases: TGTGCCACTGCTAGACAGGGAATGGGCGACAATGAGCAGTTCTTC.